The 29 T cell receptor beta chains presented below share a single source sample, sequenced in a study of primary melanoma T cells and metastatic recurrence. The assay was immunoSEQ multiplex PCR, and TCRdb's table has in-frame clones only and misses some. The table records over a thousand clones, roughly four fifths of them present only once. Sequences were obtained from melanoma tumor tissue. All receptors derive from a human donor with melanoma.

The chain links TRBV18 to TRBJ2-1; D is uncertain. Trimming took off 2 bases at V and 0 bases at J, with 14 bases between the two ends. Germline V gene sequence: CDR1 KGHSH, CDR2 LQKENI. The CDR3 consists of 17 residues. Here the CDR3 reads CASSPERLMGSYNEQFF. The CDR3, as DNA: TGTGCCAGCTCACCAGAGCGACTCATGGGCTCCTACAATGAGCAGTTCTTC. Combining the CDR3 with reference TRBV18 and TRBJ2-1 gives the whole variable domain NAGVMQNPRHLVRRRGQEARLRCSPMKGHSHVYWYRQLPEEGLKFMVYLQKENIIDESGMPKERFSAEFPKEGPSILRIQQVVRGDSAAYFCASSPERLMGSYNEQFFGPGTRLTVL.

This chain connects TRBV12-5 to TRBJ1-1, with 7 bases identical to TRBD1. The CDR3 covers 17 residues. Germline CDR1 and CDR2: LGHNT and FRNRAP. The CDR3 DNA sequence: TGTGCCAGCATCAACGGACAGGCTTACCCCATGAACACTGAAGCTTTCTTT. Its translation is CASINGQAYPMNTEAFF.

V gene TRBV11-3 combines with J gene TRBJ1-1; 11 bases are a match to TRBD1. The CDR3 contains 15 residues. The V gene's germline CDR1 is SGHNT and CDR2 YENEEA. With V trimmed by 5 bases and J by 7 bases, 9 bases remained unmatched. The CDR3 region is CASSLRTGGIDEAFF. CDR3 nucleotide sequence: TGTGCCAGCAGCCTGAGGACAGGGGGCATCGATGAAGCTTTCTTT.

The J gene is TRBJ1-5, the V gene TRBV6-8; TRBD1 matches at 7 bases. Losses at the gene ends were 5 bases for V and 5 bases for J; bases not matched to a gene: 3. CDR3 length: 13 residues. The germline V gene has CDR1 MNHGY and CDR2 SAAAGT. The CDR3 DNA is TGTGCCAGCAGTCCGACAGGGCATCAGCCCCAGCATTTT. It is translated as CASSPTGHQPQHF.

For the CDR3, the DNA is TGTGCCAGCTCGACTTGGGGGTCGGGTTTCGACAATGAGCAGTTCTTC. As protein: CASSTWGSGFDNEQFF. The chain recombines TRBV12-5 with TRBJ2-1; D possibly uses TRBD1 or TRBD2 (5 bases each). CDR3 size: 16 residues. The V gene's germline CDR1 is LGHNT and CDR2 FRNRAP.

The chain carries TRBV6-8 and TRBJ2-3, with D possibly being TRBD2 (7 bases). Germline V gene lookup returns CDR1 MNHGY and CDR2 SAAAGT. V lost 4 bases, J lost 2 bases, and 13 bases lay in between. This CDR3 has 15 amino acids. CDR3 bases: TGTGCCAGCAGTTTGGCGGGGGCCACCACAGATACGCAGTATTTT. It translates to CASSLAGATTDTQYF.

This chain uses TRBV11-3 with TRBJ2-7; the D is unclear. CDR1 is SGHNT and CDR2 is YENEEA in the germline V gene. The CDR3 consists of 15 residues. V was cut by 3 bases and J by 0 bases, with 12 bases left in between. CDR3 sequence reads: CASSLFRTGSYEQYF. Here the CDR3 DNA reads TGTGCCAGCAGCTTGTTCAGGACGGGCTCCTACGAGCAGTACTTC. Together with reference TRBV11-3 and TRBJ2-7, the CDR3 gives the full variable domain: EAGVVQSPRYKIIEKKQPVAFWCNPISGHNTLYWYLQNLGQGPELLIRYENEEAVDDSQLPKDRFSAERLKGVDSTLKIQPAELGDSAVYLCASSLFRTGSYEQYFGPGTRLTVT.

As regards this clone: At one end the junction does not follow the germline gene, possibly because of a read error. The chain's CDR3 is CASSLVPNTGELFF. CDR3 DNA sequence: TGTGCTAGCAGCTTAGTCCCGAACACCGGGGAGCTGTTTTTT. The rearrangement links TRBV11-3 to TRBJ2-2; D not certain. From germline, CDR1 is SGHNT and CDR2 YENEEA. The CDR3 is 14 residues long.

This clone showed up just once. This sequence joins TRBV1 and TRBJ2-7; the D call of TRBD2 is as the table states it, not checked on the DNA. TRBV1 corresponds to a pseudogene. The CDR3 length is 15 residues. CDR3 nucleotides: TGCGCCAGCAGCCAAGTCCCCGGCGGGTACTACGAGCAGTACTTC. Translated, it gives CASSQVPGGYYEQYF.

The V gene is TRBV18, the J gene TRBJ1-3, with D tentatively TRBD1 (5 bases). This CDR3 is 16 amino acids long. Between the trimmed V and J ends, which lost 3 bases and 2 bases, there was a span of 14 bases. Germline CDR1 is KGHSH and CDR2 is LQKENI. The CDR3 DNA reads TGTGCCAGCTCACCGAACGCCGGGACGGCTGGAAACACCATATATTTT. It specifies CASSPNAGTAGNTIYF.

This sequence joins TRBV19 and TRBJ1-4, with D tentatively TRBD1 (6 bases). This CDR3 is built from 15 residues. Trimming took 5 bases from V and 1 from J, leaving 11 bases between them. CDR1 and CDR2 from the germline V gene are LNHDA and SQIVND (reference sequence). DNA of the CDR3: TGTGCCAGTAGTTCCCCCAGGGGAACTAATGAAAAACTGTTTTTT. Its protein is CASSSPRGTNEKLFF.

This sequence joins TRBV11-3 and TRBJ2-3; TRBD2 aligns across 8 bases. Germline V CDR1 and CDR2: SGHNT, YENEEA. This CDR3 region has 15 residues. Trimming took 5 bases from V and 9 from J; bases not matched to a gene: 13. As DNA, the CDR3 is TGTGCCAGCAGCCCTACCGGGACTAGAGTTGCAACGCAGTATTTT. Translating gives CASSPTGTRVATQYF.

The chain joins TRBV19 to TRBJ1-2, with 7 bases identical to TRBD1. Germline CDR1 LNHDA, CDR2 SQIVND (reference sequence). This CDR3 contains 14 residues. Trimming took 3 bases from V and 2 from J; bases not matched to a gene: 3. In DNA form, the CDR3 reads TGTGCCAGTAGTATGAGACAGGGCAACTATGGCTACACCTTC. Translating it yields CASSMRQGNYGYTF.

This CDR3 is CASSSVAGGHNEQFF. In nucleotides, the CDR3 is TGTGCCAGCAGCTCTGTAGCGGGGGGCCACAATGAGCAGTTCTTC. The genes are TRBV11-3 and TRBJ2-1; 10 bases agree with TRBD2. The CDR3 contains 15 residues. Per the germline V gene, CDR1 is SGHNT and CDR2 is YENEEA. Trimming removed 4 bases from V and 5 bases from J; junction bases left unmatched: 5.

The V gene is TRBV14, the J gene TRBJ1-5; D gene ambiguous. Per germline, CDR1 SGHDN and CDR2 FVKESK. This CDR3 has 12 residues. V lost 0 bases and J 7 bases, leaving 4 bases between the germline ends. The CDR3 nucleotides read TGTGCCAGCAGCCAAGATTACCAGCCCCAGCATTTT. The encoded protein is CASSQDYQPQHF.

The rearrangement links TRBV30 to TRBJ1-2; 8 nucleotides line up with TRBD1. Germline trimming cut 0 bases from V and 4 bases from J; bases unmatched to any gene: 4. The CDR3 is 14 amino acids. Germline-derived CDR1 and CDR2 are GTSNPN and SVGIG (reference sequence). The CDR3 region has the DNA TGTGCCTGGAGTGTACGAGACAGGGGCTATGGCTACACCTTC. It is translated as CAWSVRDRGYGYTF. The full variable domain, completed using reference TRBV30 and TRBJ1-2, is SQTIHQWPATLVQPVGSPLSLECTVEGTSNPNLYWYRQAAGRGLQLLFYSVGIGQISSEVPQNLSASRPQDRQFILSSKKLLLSDSGFYLCAWSVRDRGYGYTFGSGTRLTVV.

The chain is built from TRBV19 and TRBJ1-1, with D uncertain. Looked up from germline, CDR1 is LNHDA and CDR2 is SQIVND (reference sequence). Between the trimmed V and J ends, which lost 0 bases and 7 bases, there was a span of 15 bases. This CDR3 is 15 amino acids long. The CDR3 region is CASSIDLRGYGEAFF. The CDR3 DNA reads TGTGCCAGTAGTATAGATCTTCGAGGGTACGGTGAAGCTTTCTTT.

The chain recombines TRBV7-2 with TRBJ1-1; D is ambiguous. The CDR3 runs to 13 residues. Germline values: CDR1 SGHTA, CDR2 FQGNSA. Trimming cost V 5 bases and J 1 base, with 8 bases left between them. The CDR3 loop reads CASSRTANTEAFF. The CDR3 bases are TGTGCCAGCAGCAGGACGGCGAACACTGAAGCTTTCTTT.

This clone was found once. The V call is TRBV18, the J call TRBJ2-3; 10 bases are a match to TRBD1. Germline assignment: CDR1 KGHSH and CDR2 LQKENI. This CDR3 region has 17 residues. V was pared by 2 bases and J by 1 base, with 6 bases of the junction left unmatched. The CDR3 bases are TGTGCCAGCTCACCAACGACAGGGGGCTTTGGCACAGATACGCAGTATTTT. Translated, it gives CASSPTTGGFGTDTQYF.

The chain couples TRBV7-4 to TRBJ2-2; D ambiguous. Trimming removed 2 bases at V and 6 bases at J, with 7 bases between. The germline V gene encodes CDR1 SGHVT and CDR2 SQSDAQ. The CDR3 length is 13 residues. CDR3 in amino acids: CASSLTVAGELFF. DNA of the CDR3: TGTGCCAGCAGCTTAACGGTCGCCGGGGAGCTGTTTTTT.

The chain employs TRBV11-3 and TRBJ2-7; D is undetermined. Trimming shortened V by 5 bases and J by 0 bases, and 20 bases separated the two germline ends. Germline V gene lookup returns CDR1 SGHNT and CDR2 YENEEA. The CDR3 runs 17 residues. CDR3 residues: CASSLRADGYSSYEQYF. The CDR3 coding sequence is TGTGCCAGCAGCCTTCGGGCGGACGGGTATAGCTCCTACGAGCAGTACTTC.

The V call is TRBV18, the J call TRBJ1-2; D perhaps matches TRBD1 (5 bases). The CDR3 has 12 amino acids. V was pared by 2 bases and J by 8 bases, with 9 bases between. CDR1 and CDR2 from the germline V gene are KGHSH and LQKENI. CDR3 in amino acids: CASSPGARGYTF. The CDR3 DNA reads TGTGCCAGCTCACCAGGGGCTAGGGGCTACACCTTC.

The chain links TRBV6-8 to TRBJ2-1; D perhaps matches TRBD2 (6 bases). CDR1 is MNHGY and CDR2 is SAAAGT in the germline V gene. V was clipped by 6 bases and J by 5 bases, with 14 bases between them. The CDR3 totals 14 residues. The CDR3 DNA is TGTGCCAGCAGCTTATCGCGGGGAGACAATGAGCAGTTCTTC. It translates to CASSLSRGDNEQFF.

CDR3 amino acids: CASTPTGADYGYTF. The CDR3 DNA reads TGTGCCAGCACCCCTACAGGGGCGGACTATGGCTACACCTTC. V usage is TRBV6-8 and J usage is TRBJ1-2; 7 bases line up with TRBD1. Germline V lookup: CDR1 MNHGY, CDR2 SAAAGT. After removal of 7 bases from V and 3 bases from J, the junction contained 8 bases not matched to a gene. This CDR3 has 14 amino acids.

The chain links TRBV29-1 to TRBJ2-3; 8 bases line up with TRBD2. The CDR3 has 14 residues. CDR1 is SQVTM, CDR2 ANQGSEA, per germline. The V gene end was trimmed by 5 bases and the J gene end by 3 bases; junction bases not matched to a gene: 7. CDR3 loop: CSVQVAGSTDTQYF. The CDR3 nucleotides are TGCAGCGTTCAGGTAGCGGGATCGACAGATACGCAGTATTTT.

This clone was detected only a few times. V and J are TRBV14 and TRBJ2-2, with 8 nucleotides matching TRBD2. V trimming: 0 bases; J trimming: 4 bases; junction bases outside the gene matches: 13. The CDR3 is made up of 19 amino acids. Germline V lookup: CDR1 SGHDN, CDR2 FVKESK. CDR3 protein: CASSQEAGGTRFATGELFF. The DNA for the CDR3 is TGTGCCAGCAGCCAAGAGGCCGGGGGGACTAGATTCGCCACCGGGGAGCTGTTTTTT.

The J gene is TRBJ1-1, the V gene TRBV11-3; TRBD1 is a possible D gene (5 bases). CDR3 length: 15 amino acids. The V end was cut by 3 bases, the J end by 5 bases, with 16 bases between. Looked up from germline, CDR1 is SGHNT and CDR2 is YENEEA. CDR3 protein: CASSFQAGGWTEAFF. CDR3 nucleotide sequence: TGTGCCAGCAGCTTCCAGGCCGGGGGGTGGACTGAAGCTTTCTTT.

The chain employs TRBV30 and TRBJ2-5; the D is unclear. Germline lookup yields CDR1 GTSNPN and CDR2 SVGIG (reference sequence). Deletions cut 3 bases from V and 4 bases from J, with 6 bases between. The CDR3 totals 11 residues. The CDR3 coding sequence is TGTGCCTGGAGGGGTGGAGAGACCCAGTACTTC. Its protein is CAWRGGETQYF.

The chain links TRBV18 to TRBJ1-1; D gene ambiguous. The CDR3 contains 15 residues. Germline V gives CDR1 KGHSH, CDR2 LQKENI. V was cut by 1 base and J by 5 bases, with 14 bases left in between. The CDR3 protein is CASSPLDQSGTEAFF. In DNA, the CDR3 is TGTGCCAGCTCACCACTCGATCAGTCTGGGACTGAAGCTTTCTTT. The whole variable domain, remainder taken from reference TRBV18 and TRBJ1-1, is NAGVMQNPRHLVRRRGQEARLRCSPMKGHSHVYWYRQLPEEGLKFMVYLQKENIIDESGMPKERFSAEFPKEGPSILRIQQVVRGDSAAYFCASSPLDQSGTEAFFGQGTRLTVV.